This T cell receptor (beta chain) was sequenced during a study of blood T cell repertoires in COVID-19. Across the study: The United States, Italy and Spain were the sources of the acute and convalescent COVID-19 samples. Sources were T cells, B-cell-depleted T cells, or PBMCs; the material itself was cDNA or gDNA.

The germline V gene encodes CDR1 KGHSH and CDR2 LQKENI. V trimming: 4 bases; J trimming: 1 base; junction bases outside the gene matches: 15. This CDR3 contains 19 residues. In the source study's methods: Amplification of reference gene primers was used by the study to estimate nucleated cell counts. TCRdb keeps only in-frame clones here, not all; method: immunoSEQ multiplex PCR. The V and J calls and clone size come from that table; D and trimming were worked out from the DNA. The sample has approximately 170,000 clones; 82% are singletons. The sequence was obtained from a woman of 80 years or more with active or convalescent COVID-19. The chain has TRBV18 and TRBJ1-5, with 8 positions matching TRBD1. Sequenced material: peripheral blood. The CDR3 region is CASSQFRQGAGVSNQPQHF. The CDR3 DNA reads as TGTGCCAGCTCACAGTTCCGCCAGGGGGCGGGGGTCAGCAATCAGCCCCAGCATTTT.